These T cell receptor beta chains were read from a single sample in a study of cytomegalovirus exposure and HLA in healthy donors. Libraries were prepared by immunoSEQ multiplex PCR; TCRdb keeps only in-frame clonotypes and omits some of them. The listing contains tens of thousands of clones. The sample taken for sequencing was PBMCs. The source of these receptors is a woman aged 18-29 years in good health and CMV-seronegative. CDR3s include the opening cysteine and the closing phenylalanine or tryptophan.

>TRBV6-1|TRBJ1-1
CASRTSGRGNTEAFF
>TRBV18|TRBJ1-2
CASSPPGQVSYYGYTF
>TRBV7-2|TRBJ1-2
CASSSQTGPNYGYTF
>TRBV6-5|TRBJ1-2
CASSYKGDYGYTF
>TRBV25-1|TRBJ2-3
CASASPRSTDTQYF
>TRBV6-6|TRBJ2-7
CASSTGIQSSYEQYF
>TRBV27|TRBJ2-5
CASSLGAGVLQETQYF
>TRBV5-1|TRBJ2-4
CASSLGERLAKNIQYF
>TRBV7-9|TRBJ1-1
CASSLETGGSFF
>TRBV18|TRBJ1-2
CASSPEVRNYGYTF
>TRBV6-6|TRBJ2-3
CASSLTTGGADTQYF
>TRBV5-1|TRBJ1-6
CASSLVGQRSSYNSPLHF
>TRBV6-4|TRBJ2-1
CASSDSRGRNEQFF
>TRBV2|TRBJ1-5
CASSFQGADQPQHF
>TRBV4-1|TRBJ2-3
CASHGLAGVTDTQYF
>TRBV7-9|TRBJ2-7
CASSLPGFYYEQYF
>TRBV2|TRBJ1-5
CASNGMSGLQPQHF
>TRBV9|TRBJ2-5
CASSVRTGGTETQYF
>TRBV19|TRBJ2-3
CASSSRGAGGPDTQYF
>TRBV5-1|TRBJ1-2
CASRTVTGGAGYGYTF
>TRBV6-5|TRBJ1-2
CASSQPDRVAGYTF
>TRBV19|TRBJ2-7
CASSIGGGAGFYEQYF
>TRBV19|TRBJ1-1
CASSMTFFHTEAFF
>TRBV7-9|TRBJ2-7
CASSKTSSLYEQYF
>TRBV6-6|TRBJ2-1
CASSSFDRGTYNEQFF
>TRBV2|TRBJ1-1
CASLNTGTDEAFF
>TRBV7-2|TRBJ1-2
CASSLGTGPYGYTF
>TRBV25-1|TRBJ1-1
CASSDGRVTEAFF
>TRBV6-5|TRBJ2-7
CASRSTGTAYEQYF
>TRBV7-8|TRBJ2-7
CASSSYHMLAYEQYF
>TRBV29-1|TRBJ1-5
CSVGQGPNQPQHF
>TRBV19|TRBJ1-3
CASTVSGQGIPLGNTIYF
>TRBV5-1|TRBJ1-1
CASSVDRDEAFF
>TRBV5-6|.
CASSWDRGYEQYF
>TRBV10-3|TRBJ1-1
CAIMETAANTEAFF
>TRBV5-1|TRBJ2-1
CASSLGAGGSYNEQFF
>TRBV28|TRBJ1-4
CASKPGQANEKLFF